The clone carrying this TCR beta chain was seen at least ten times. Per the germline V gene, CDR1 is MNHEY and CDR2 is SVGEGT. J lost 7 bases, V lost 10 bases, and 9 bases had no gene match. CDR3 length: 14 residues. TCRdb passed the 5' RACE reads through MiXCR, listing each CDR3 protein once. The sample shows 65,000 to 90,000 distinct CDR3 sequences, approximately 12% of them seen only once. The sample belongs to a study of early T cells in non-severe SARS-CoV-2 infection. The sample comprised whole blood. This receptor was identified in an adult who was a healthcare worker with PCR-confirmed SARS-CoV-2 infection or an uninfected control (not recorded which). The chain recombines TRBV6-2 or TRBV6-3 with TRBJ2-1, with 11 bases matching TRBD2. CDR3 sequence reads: CATHRGTSGNEQFF. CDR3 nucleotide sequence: TGTGCCACGCATAGGGGGACTAGCGGAAATGAGCAGTTCTTC.